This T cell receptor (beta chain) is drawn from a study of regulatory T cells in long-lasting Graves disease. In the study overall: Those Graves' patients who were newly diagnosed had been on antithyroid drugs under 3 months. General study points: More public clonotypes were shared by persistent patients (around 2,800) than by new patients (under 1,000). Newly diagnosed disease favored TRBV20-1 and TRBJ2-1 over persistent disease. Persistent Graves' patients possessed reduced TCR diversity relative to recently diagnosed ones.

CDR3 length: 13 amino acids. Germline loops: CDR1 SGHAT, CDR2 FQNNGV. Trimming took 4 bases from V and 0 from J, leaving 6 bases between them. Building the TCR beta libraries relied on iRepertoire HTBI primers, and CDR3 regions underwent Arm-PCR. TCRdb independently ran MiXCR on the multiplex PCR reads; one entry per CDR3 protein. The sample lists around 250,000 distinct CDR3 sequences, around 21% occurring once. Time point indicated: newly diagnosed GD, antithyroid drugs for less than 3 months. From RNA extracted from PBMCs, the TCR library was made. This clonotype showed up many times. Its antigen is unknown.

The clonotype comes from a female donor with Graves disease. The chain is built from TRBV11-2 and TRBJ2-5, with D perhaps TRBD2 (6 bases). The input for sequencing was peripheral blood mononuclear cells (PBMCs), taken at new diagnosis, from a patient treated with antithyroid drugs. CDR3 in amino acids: CASSWDYQETQYF. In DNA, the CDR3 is TGTGCCAGCAGCTGGGACTACCAAGAGACCCAGTACTTC. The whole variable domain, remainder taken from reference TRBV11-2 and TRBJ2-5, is EAGVAQSPRYKIIEKRQSVAFWCNPISGHATLYWYQQILGQGPKLLIQFQNNGVVDDSQLPKDRFSAERLKGVDSTLKIQPAKLEDSAVYLCASSWDYQETQYFGPGTRLLVL.